This entry is about one TCR beta chain. CDR3 length: 14 amino acids. Germline V gene lookup returns CDR1 SGHTA and CDR2 FQGNSA. V was pared by 0 bases and J by 4 bases, with 8 bases between. One entry per CDR3 protein, called by TCRdb with MiXCR from the RT-PCR reads. The sample has about 960,000 distinct CDR3 sequences; more than 15% are singletons. This sample is drawn from a study of patients and donors after allogeneic stem cell transplantation. The chain carries TRBV7-2 and TRBJ2-3; the D is unclear. The sequenced material came from blood, either unsorted or a sorted T cell fraction (not recorded which). This clonotype was obtained from a human donor who was either an allogeneic HSCT recipient or a stem cell or donor lymphocyte infusion donor (not recorded which). It is not recorded whose cells these are; they may come from a transplant donor. The CDR3 DNA sequence: TGTGCCAGCAGCTTAGCCCCGTATCCAGATACGCAGTATTTT. It codes for CASSLAPYPDTQYF.